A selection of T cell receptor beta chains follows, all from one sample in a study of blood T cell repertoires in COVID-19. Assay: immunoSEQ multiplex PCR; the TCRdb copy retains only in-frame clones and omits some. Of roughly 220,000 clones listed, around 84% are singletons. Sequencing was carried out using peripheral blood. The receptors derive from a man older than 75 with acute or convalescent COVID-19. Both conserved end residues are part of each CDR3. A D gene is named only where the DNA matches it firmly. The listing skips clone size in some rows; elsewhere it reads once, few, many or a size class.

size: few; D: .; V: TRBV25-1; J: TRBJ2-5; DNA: TGTGCCAGCAGTGAGGGGGAGGACCAGTACTTC; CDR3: CASSEGEDQYF
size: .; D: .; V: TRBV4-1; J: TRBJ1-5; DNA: TGCGCCAGCAGCCAGAACAGGAATCAGCCCCAGCATTTT; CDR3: CASSQNRNQPQHF
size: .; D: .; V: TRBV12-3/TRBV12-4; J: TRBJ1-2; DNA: TGTGCCAGCAGTACGGGTGGTGGCTATGACTACACCTTC; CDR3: CASSTGGGYDYTF
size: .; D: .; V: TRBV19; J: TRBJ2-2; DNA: TGTGCCAGTAGGACAACAGGGATTAACACCGGGGAGCTGTTTTTT; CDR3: CASRTTGINTGELFF
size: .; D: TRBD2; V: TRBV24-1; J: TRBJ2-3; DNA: TGTGCCACCAGTGACACGGGAGGGCCAGATACGCAGTATTTT; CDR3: CATSDTGGPDTQYF
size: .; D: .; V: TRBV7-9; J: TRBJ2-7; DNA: TGTGCCAGCAGCTTAGCGCAGGAGGGGGCAAGCGAGCAGTACTTC; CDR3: CASSLAQEGASEQYF
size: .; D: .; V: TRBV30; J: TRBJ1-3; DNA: TGTGCCTGGAGTCTGGGCCTCTCTGGAAACACCATATATTTT; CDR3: CAWSLGLSGNTIYF
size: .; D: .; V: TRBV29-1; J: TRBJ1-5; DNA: TGCAGCGTTGGATGGGGGCGGTCGAGGCAGCCCCAGCATTTT; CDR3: CSVGWGRSRQPQHF
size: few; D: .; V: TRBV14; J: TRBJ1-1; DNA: TGTGCCAGCAGCCAAAACGACAGGCTAGCAGCTTTCTTT; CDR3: CASSQNDRLAAFF
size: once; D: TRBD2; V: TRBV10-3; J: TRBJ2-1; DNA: TGTGCCATCAGCAACCGGCTAGCGGGCGCCTACAATGAGCAGTTCTTC; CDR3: CAISNRLAGAYNEQFF
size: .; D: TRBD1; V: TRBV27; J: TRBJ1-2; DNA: TGTGCCAGCAGTAACGCCGGGACAGGGGTCTATGGCTACACCTTC; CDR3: CASSNAGTGVYGYTF
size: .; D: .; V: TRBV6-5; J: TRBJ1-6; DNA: TGTGCCAGCAGGCCAGGGGTATGGCATAATTCACCCCTCCACTTT; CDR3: CASRPGVWHNSPLHF
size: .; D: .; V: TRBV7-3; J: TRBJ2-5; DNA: TGTGCCAGCAGCTTATTCGCAGGGCAAGAGACCCAGTACTTC; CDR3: CASSLFAGQETQYF
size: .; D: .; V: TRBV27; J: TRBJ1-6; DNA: TGTGCCAGCAGTTTCCGTCCCGGGACCGGGAGAAATTCACCCCTCCACTTT; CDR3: CASSFRPGTGRNSPLHF
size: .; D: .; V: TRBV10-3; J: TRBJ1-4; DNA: TGTGCCATCAGTGAGTCGGGGGCAGGGGAGGAAAAACTGTTTTTT; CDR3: CAISESGAGEEKLFF
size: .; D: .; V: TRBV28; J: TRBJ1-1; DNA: TGTGCCAGCAGTAAGGCCGACAGAGTCACTGAAGCTTTCTTT; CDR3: CASSKADRVTEAFF
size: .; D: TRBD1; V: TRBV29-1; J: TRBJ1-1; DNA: TGCAGCGCTAGACAGGGAGGCACTGAAGCTTTCTTT; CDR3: CSARQGGTEAFF
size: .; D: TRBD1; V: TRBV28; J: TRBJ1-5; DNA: TGTGCCAGCAGGCGCCTCACAGGGGGCAATCAGCCCCAGCATTTT; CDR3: CASRRLTGGNQPQHF
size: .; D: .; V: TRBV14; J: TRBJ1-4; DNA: TGTGCCAGCAGCCAAGCCAGGGGCTCCAATGAAAAACTGTTTTTT; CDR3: CASSQARGSNEKLFF
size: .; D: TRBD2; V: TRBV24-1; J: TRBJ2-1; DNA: TGTGCCACCAGTGCAAGCGGGGCACTCAATGAGCAGTTCTTC; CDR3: CATSASGALNEQFF
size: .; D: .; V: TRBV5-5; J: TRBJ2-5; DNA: TGTGCCAGCAGGCCAGGACACTCGTCTGGGGAGACCCAGTACTTC; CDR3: CASRPGHSSGETQYF
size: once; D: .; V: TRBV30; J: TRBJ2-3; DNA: TGTGCCTGGATGAGTGTGGAGGCGAGCACAGATACGCAGTATTTT; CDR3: CAWMSVEASTDTQYF
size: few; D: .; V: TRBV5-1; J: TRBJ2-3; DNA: TGCGCCAGCAGCCGGAGGCTTAGCACAGATACGCAGTATTTT; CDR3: CASSRRLSTDTQYF
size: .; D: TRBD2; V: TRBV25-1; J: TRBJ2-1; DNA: TGTGCCAGCAGTGCCCTCGGGGAGGGGCGCAGCTACAATGAGCAGTTCTTC; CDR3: CASSALGEGRSYNEQFF
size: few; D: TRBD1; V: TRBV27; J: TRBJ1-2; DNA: TGTGCCAGCCGTGACAGGGCTACTCGCTATGGCTACACCTTC; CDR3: CASRDRATRYGYTF
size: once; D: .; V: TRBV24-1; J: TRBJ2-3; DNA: TGTGCCACCAGTGATTTGGCGGGTCTCACAGATACGCAGTATTTT; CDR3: CATSDLAGLTDTQYF
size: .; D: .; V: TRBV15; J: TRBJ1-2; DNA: TGTGCCACCAGCAGAGAGAAGGTGGCAGGGGAAGTTGGCTACACCTTC; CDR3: CATSREKVAGEVGYTF
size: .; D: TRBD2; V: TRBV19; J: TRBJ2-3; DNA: TGTGCCAGTAGTAAATCCGGGACTAGCGGGAGGGCCGGTGGAGATACGCAGTATTTT; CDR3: CASSKSGTSGRAGGDTQYF
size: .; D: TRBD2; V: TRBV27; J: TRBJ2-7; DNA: TGTGCCAGCAGTCCGGGGACTAGCGGGAATCGCGAGCAGTACTTC; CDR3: CASSPGTSGNREQYF
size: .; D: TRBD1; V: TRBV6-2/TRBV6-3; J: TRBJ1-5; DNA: TGTGCCAGCAGCCCGACAGGGAAGGACCCCAATCAGCCCCAGCATTTT; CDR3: CASSPTGKDPNQPQHF
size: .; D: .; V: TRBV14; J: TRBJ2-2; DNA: TGTGCCAGCAGACCGGGTCCGAACACCGGGGAGCTGTTTTTT; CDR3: CASRPGPNTGELFF
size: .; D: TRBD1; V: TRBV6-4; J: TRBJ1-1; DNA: TGTGCCAGCAGCCCTCGGACAGGGAGATACACTGAAGCTTTCTTT; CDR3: CASSPRTGRYTEAFF
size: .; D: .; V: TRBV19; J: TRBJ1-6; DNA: TGTGCCAGTAGCCAACAGGGACCTAATTCACCCCTCCACTTT; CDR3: CASSQQGPNSPLHF
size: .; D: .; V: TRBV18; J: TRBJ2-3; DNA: TGTGCCAGCTCACCACAGTCGGGACACACAGATACGCAGTATTTT; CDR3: CASSPQSGHTDTQYF
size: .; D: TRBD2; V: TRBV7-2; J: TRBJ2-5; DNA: TGTGCCAGCAGCTTTCGCGGGAGGGCCGGAGGACGTGCAGAGACCCAGTACTTC; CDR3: CASSFRGRAGGRAETQYF
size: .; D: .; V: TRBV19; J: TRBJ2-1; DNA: TGTGCCAGTAGTATACATGGAGGACGATACTACAATGAGCAGTTCTTC; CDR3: CASSIHGGRYYNEQFF
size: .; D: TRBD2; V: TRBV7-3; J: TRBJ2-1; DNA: TGTGCCAGCAGGAGCGGGGGACTAGCGGGCAGAGGCGCCTACAATGAGCAGTTCTTC; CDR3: CASRSGGLAGRGAYNEQFF
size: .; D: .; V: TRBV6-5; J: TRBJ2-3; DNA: TGTGCCAGCAGTTACGTGGGGGGTACGCAGTATTTT; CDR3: CASSYVGGTQYF
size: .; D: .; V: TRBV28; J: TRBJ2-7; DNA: TGTGCCAGCAGGACCTTTGGAGAACTCTACGAGCAGTACTTC; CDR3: CASRTFGELYEQYF
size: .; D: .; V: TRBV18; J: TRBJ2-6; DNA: TGTGCCAGTTACACAGGCTCTGGGGCCAACGTCCTGACTTTC; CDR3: CASYTGSGANVLTF
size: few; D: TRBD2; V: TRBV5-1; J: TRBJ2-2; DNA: TGCGCCAGCAGCTTGGCCATAGGACTAGCGGCCGGGGAGCTGTTTTTT; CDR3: CASSLAIGLAAGELFF
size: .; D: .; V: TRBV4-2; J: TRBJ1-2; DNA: TGTGCCAGCAGCCAAGTGACAGGCTATGGCTACACCTTC; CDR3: CASSQVTGYGYTF
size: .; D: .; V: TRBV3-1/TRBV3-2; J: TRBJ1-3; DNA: TGTGCCAGCAGCCAAGTCGTTGGCTTGGCCATATATTTT; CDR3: CASSQVVGLAIYF
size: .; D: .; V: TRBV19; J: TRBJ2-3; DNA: TGTGCCAGTAGGGACAGACCCACAGATACGCAGTATTTT; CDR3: CASRDRPTDTQYF
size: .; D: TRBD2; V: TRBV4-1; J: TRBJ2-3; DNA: TGCGCCAGCAGCCAAGATCGCCTCGGAGCTAGCGGGAGATTTCCAGATACGCAGTATTTT; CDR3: CASSQDRLGASGRFPDTQYF
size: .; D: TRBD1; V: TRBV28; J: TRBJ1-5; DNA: TGTGCCAGCAGTGACAGGGGCGGGGTAGGCAATCAGCCCCAGCATTTT; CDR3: CASSDRGGVGNQPQHF
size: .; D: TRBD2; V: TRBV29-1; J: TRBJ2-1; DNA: TGCAGCGTTGGGGGCGGGGGATACAATGAGCAGTTCTTC; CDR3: CSVGGGGYNEQFF
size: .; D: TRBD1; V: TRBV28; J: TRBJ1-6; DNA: TGTGCCAGCAGTCCTCAGGGACAGGTCGGTTCACCCCTCCACTTT; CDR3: CASSPQGQVGSPLHF
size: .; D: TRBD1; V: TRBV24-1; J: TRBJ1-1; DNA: TGTGCCACCCGGGGACAGGGGCGCACTGAAGCTTTCTTT; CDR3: CATRGQGRTEAFF
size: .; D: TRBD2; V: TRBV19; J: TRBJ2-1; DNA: TGTGCCAGTAGTATCTCGGTGGGAGGGCCTTCCAATGAGCAGTTCTTC; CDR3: CASSISVGGPSNEQFF